This TCR beta chain was captured in a study of Ad26.COV2.S vaccination and SARS-CoV-2 variants. V was cut by 0 bases and J by 7 bases, with 16 bases left in between. This CDR3 contains 15 residues. Germline V gene lookup returns CDR1 LNHNV and CDR2 YYDKDF (reference sequence). Sequenced by immunoSEQ multiplex PCR; TCRdb stores in-frame clones only, minus some. The data contain 350,000 to 450,000 clones, over 75% of them seen just once; the ten biggest clones take up approximately 1.9%. Documented treatment: some 20 received Ad26.COV2.S at low or high dose, single or two shots; several received placebo; per-sample allocation not given. After the first vaccine or placebo injection, samples were drawn on day 63.

The chain employs TRBV15 and TRBJ2-7; D is unclear. The specimen comprised peripheral blood, sampled in a trial of Ad26.COV2.S vaccine versus placebo. This receptor was identified in a person between 18 and 59 years old who received the Ad26.COV2.S COVID-19 vaccine or a placebo. The CDR3 nucleotides are TGTGCCACCAGCAGAGACGGGTCTCGAGCCCTAGAGCAGTACTTC. Translating gives CATSRDGSRALEQYF. Together with reference TRBV15 and TRBJ2-7, the CDR3 gives the full variable domain: DAMVIQNPRYQVTQFGKPVTLSCSQTLNHNVMYWYQQKSSQAPKLLFHYYDKDFNNEADTPDNFQSRRPNTSFCFLDIRSPGLGDTAMYLCATSRDGSRALEQYFGPGTRLTVT.